What follows is one TCR beta chain and its context. This specimen belongs to a study of T cell responses to AZD1222 COVID-19 vaccine. The V end lost 0 bases, the J end lost 4 bases, and 13 bases lay between the germline ends. This CDR3 spans 15 amino acids. Germline V CDR1 and CDR2: SGHKS, YYEKEE (reference sequence). Only in-frame clones appear in the TCRdb table, and some are missing; sequencing was by immunoSEQ multiplex PCR. The table records 150,000 to 200,000 clones, 85% to 95% of them present only once. This clonotype was obtained from an adult who received the AZD1222 COVID-19 vaccine. V is TRBV5-5 and J is TRBJ1-2; D unclear. Material: peripheral blood, obtained 28 days after the second AZD1222 dose. CDR3 residues: CASSLVSVGTYGYTF. CDR3 sequence (DNA): TGTGCCAGCAGCTTGGTTTCAGTCGGAACCTATGGCTACACCTTC.